This TCR beta chain was sequenced in a study of early T cells in non-severe SARS-CoV-2 infection. The overall study: The chains were unpaired, and the sequenced material was bulk RNA from unsorted whole blood.

In its sample, this clonotype ranks as medium-sized (0.01 to 0.1%). V gave up 0 bases and J gave up 7 bases, with 14 bases separating them. CDR3 length equals 15 residues. Germline CDR1 reads SGHRS; CDR2 reads YFSETQ. TCRdb reprocessed the 5' RACE reads with MiXCR, giving one entry per CDR3 protein. The data show approximately 29,000 distinct CDR3 sequences, 6.6% seen once. The J gene is TRBJ1-5, the V gene TRBV5-1; D might be TRBD1 (5 bases). The TCR was taken from an adult who was a healthcare worker with PCR-confirmed SARS-CoV-2 infection or an uninfected control (not recorded which). The sequenced sample was whole blood. The CDR3 DNA sequence: TGCGCCAGCAGCTTGGGTGTCGGGGGTGAACAGCCCCAGCATTTT. This codes for CASSLGVGGEQPQHF.